This T cell receptor (beta chain) was sequenced in a study of cytomegalovirus exposure and HLA in healthy donors. The PCR contained 60 Vbeta and 13 Jbeta primers. TCRdb's copy holds only in-frame clones and misses some; the assay was immunoSEQ multiplex PCR. The sample consists of approximately 90,000 clones, around 77% of them appearing once. The germline CDR1 and CDR2 sequences are LNHDA and SQIVND (reference sequence). V was pared by 6 bases and J by 3 bases, with 14 bases between. There are 14 residues in the CDR3. This clone was detected only a few times. The chain is built from TRBV19 and TRBJ1-1; tentative D call: TRBD1 (6 bases). This sequence was found in a man aged 25-45 years in good health and CMV-seronegative. The specimen was PBMCs. The CDR3 region has the DNA TGTGCCAGTAGCCGTGACAGGTTATACACTGAAGCTTTCTTT. Translated: CASSRDRLYTEAFF.